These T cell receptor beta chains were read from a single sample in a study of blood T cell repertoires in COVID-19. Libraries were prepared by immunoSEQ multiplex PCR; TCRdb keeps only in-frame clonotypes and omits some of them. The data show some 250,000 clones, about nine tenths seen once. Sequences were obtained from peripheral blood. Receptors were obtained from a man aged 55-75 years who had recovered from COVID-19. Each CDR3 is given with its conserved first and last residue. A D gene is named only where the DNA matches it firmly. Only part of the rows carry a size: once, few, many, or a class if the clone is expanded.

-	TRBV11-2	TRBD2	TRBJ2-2	TGTGCCAGCAGCACTGAGACTAGCGGGGCAGCCGGGGAGCTGTTTTTT	CASSTETSGAAGELFF
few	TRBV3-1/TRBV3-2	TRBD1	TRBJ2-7	TGTGCCAGCAGCTTCGGACAGGTCCTCTCCTACGAGCAGTACTTC	CASSFGQVLSYEQYF
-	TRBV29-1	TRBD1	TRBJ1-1	TGCAGCGTGATGACAGGGAGGAACACTGAAGCTTTCTTT	CSVMTGRNTEAFF
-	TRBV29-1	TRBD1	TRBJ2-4	TGCAGCGTCGGCCAAGGGACAGTAGCCAAAAACATTCAGTACTTC	CSVGQGTVAKNIQYF
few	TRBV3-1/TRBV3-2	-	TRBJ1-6	TGTGCCAGCAGCCAAGCTAGCTCCTATAATTCACCCCTCCACTTT	CASSQASSYNSPLHF
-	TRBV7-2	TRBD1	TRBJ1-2	TGTGCCAGCAGTCGGACAGGGGTCTCACACTATGGCTACACCTTC	CASSRTGVSHYGYTF
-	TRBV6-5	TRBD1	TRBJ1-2	TGTGCCAGCAGCGCTGACAGGGGGCAGGCTTATGGCTACACCTTC	CASSADRGQAYGYTF
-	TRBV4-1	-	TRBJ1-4	TGCGCCAGCAGCCAAGATAACGGACTTAATGAAAAACTGTTTTTT	CASSQDNGLNEKLFF
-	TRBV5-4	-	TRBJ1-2	TGTGCCAGCAGTCTAGGATTGGGGGGGTCCACCTTC	CASSLGLGGSTF
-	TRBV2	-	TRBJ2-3	TGTGCCAGCAGTCATGACTGGACTAGCACAGATACGCAGTATTTT	CASSHDWTSTDTQYF
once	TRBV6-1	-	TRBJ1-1	TGTGCCAGCAGTGAACACGACATTAACACTGAAGCTTTCTTT	CASSEHDINTEAFF
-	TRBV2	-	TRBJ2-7	TGTGCCAGCAGTGTTCAGGCCAGGGGTACCTACGAGCAGTACTTC	CASSVQARGTYEQYF
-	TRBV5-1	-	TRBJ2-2	TGCGCCAGCAGCCAAGTGGGGGCCACCGGGGAGCTGTTTTTT	CASSQVGATGELFF
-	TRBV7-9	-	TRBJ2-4	TGTGCCAGCAGCTTATCAGGGATAAAAAACATTCAGTACTTC	CASSLSGIKNIQYF
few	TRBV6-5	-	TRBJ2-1	TGTGCCAGCAGTACCGGGACTTCTTTCAATGAGCAGTTCTTC	CASSTGTSFNEQFF
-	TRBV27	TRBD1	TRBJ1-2	TGTGCCAGCAGAAATCCGGGACAGGGGGCGATTGGCTACACCTTC	CASRNPGQGAIGYTF
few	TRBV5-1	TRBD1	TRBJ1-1	TGCGCCAGCAGTCGGACAGGGTTCACTGAAGCTTTCTTT	CASSRTGFTEAFF
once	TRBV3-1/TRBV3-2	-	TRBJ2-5	TGTGCCAGCAGAAGGGCAGGGTATCAAGAGACCCAGTACTTC	CASRRAGYQETQYF
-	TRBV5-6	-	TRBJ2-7	TGTGCCAGCAGCGCCCTAGCAATATCCTACGAGCAGTACTTC	CASSALAISYEQYF
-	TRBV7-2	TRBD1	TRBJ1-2	TGTGCCAGCAAACAGGGGGCTCTTGGCTACACCTTC	CASKQGALGYTF
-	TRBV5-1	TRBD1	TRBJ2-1	TGCGCCAGCAGCACCGGACAGGGGCCCAATGAGCAGTTCTTC	CASSTGQGPNEQFF
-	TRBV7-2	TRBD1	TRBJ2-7	TGTGCCAGCAGCTTAGGGACAGGGAAAGGCTACGAGCAGTACTTC	CASSLGTGKGYEQYF
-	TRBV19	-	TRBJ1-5	TGTGCCAGTAGTATGTATGGCAGGGGTACAGCTATGCCCCAGCATTTT	CASSMYGRGTAMPQHF
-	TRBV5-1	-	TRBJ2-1	TGCGCCAGCAGCTTGCACTATACCGAAAATGAGCAGTTCTTC	CASSLHYTENEQFF
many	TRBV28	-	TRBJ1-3	TGTGCCAGCAGTTTGTATGGAAACACCATATATTTT	CASSLYGNTIYF
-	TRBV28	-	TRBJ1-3	TGTGCCAGCAGCCCCGGACAGAGCTCTGGAAACACCATATATTTT	CASSPGQSSGNTIYF
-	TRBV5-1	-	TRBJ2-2	TGCGCCAGCAGCTTGACAGAAACTAACACCGGGGAGCTGTTTTTT	CASSLTETNTGELFF
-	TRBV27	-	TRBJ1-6	TGTGCCAGCAGGTGGGCAGGTAGCTCCTATAATTCACCCCTCCACTTT	CASRWAGSSYNSPLHF
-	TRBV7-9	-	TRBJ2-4	TGTGCCAGCAGTCTGCACTCGGAGGGAAACATTCAGTACTTC	CASSLHSEGNIQYF
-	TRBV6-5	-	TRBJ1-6	TGTGCCAGCAGGCAACCTGCGGGGGATAATTCACCCCTCCACTTT	CASRQPAGDNSPLHF
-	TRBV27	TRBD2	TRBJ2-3	TGTGCCAGCAGTTTACCGTCTAGCGGGGGCTCCACAGATACGCAGTATTTT	CASSLPSSGGSTDTQYF
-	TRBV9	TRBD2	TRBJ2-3	TGTGCCAGCAGCCGTCACACTAGCGGGAGCACAGATACGCAGTATTTT	CASSRHTSGSTDTQYF
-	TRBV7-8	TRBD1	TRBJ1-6	TGTGCCAGCAGCTCTAGGACAGGGGTCCCCAAAGGTTCACCCCTCCACTTT	CASSSRTGVPKGSPLHF
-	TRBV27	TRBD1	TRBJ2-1	TGTGCCAGCAGTTTATGGACAGGGGGCCGCGATGAGCAGTTCTTC	CASSLWTGGRDEQFF
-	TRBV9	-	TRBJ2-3	TGTGCCAGCAGCGTAGCCGGTACAGATACGCAGTATTTT	CASSVAGTDTQYF
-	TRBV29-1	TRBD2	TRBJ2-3	TGCAGCGTTGAACGACTAGCGGCAAAAGATACGCAGTATTTT	CSVERLAAKDTQYF
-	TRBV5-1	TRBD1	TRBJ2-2	TGCGCCAGCAGCTTCCGGGACAGGGGAACCGGGGAGCTGTTTTTT	CASSFRDRGTGELFF
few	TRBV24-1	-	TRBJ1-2	TGTGCCACCAGTAAGGGGGACACCGAATTCTATGGCTACACCTTC	CATSKGDTEFYGYTF
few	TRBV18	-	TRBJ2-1	TGTGCCAGCTCACCACTAGGAATCGAAGCGAACTACAATGAGCAGTTCTTC	CASSPLGIEANYNEQFF
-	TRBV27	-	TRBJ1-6	TGTGCCAGCAGTACCGGACAGATCTATAATTCACCCCTCCACTTT	CASSTGQIYNSPLHF
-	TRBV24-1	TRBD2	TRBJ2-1	TGTGCCACCAGTGACCCGGGGGGGAGCTCCTACAATGAGCAGTTCTTC	CATSDPGGSSYNEQFF
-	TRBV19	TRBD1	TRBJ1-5	TGTGCCAGTAGTATCCCCAGGGGGGTCGGTCAGCCCCAGCATTTT	CASSIPRGVGQPQHF
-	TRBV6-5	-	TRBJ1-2	TGTGCCAGCAGGGGGGGGAACTATGGCTACACCTTC	CASRGGNYGYTF
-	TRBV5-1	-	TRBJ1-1	TGCGCCAGCAGCTTGGTAGGACTCGGGACTGAAGCTTTCTTT	CASSLVGLGTEAFF